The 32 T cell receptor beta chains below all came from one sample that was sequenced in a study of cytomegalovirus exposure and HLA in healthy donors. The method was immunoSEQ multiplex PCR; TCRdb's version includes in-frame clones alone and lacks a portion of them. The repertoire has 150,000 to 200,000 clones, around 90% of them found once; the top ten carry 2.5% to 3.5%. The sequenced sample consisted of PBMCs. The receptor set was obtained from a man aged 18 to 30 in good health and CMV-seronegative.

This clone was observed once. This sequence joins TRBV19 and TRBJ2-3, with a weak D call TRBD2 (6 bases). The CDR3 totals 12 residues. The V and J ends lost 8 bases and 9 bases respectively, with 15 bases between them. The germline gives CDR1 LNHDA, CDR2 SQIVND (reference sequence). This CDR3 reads CASGPSVETQYF. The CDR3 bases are TGTGCCAGTGGCCCTAGCGTGGAGACGCAGTATTTT.

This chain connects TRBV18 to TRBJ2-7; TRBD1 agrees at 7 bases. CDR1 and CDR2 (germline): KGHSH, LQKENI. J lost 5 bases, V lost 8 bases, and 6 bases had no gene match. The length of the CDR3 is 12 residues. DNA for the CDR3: TGTGCCAGCGGCAGGGACAGCCACGAGCAGTACTTC. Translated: CASGRDSHEQYF.

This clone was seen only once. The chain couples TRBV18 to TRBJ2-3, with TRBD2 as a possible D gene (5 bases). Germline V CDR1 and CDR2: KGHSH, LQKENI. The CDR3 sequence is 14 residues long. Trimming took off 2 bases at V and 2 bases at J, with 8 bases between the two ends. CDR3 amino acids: CASSPLGATDTQYF. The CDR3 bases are TGTGCCAGCTCACCATTGGGAGCCACAGATACGCAGTATTTT.

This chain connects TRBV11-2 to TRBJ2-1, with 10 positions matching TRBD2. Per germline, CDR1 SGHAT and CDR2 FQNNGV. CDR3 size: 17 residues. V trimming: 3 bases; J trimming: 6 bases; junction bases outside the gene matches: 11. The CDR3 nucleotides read TGTGCCAGCAGCTTCCAACTACAGCGGGAGGGCGGCAATGAGCAGTTCTTC. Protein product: CASSFQLQREGGNEQFF. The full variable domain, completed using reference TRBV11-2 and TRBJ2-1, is EAGVAQSPRYKIIEKRQSVAFWCNPISGHATLYWYQQILGQGPKLLIQFQNNGVVDDSQLPKDRFSAERLKGVDSTLKIQPAKLEDSAVYLCASSFQLQREGGNEQFFGPGTRLTVL.

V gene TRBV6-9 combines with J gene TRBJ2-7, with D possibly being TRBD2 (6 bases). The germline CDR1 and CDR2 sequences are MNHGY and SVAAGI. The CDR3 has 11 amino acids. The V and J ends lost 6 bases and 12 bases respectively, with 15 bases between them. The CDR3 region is CASSHQRDSYV. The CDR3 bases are TGTGCCAGCAGCCACCAAAGGGACTCGTACGTC.

DNA for the CDR3: TGTGCCAGCAGCTCGGCCGGGGTAAAAGAGACCCAGTACTTC. Translating gives CASSSAGVKETQYF. This chain joins TRBV5-6 and TRBJ2-5; D is possibly TRBD2 (5 bases). CDR1 is SGHDT, CDR2 YYEEEE, per germline. CDR3 size: 14 residues. V lost 3 bases, J lost 3 bases, and 12 bases lay in between.

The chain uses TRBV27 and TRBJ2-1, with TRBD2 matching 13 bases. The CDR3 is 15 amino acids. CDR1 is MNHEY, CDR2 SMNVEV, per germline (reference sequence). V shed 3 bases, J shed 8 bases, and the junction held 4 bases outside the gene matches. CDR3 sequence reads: CASSFRTSGSDEQFF. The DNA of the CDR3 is TGTGCCAGCAGTTTTCGGACTAGCGGGAGCGATGAGCAGTTCTTC.

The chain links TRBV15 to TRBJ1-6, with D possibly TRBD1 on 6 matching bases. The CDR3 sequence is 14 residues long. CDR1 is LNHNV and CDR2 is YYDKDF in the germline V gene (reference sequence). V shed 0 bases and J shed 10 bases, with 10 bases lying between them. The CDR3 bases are TGTGCCACCAGCAGAGAGAGGGGGGGGTCACCCCTCCACTTT. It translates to CATSRERGGSPLHF.

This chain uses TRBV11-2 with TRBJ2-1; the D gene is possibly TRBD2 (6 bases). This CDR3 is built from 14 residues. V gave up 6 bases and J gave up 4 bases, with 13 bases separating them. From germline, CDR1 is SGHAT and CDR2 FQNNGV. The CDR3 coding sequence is TGTGCCAGCAGGGGTGCGGGGTGGTACAATGAGCAGTTCTTC. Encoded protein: CASRGAGWYNEQFF. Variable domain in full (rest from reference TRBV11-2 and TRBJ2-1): EAGVAQSPRYKIIEKRQSVAFWCNPISGHATLYWYQQILGQGPKLLIQFQNNGVVDDSQLPKDRFSAERLKGVDSTLKIQPAKLEDSAVYLCASRGAGWYNEQFFGPGTRLTVL.

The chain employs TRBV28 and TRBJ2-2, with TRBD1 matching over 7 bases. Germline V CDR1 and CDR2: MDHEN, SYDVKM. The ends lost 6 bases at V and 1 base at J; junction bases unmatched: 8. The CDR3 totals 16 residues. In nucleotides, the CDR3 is TGTGCCAGCAGACCTCCCGGGACAGTGAACACCGGGGAGCTGTTTTTT. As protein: CASRPPGTVNTGELFF.

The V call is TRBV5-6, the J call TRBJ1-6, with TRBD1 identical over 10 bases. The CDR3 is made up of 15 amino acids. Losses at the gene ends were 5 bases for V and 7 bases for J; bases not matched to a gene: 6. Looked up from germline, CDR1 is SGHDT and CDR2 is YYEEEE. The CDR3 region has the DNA TGTGCCAGCAGTATCCGGGACAGGGGCAATTCACCCCTCCACTTT. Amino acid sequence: CASSIRDRGNSPLHF.

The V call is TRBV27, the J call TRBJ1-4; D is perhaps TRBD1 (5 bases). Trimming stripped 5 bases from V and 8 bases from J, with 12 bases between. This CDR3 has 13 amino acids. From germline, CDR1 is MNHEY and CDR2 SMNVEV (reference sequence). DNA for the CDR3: TGTGCCAGCAGTGCCAGGGTCTGGGAAAAACTGTTTTTT. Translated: CASSARVWEKLFF.

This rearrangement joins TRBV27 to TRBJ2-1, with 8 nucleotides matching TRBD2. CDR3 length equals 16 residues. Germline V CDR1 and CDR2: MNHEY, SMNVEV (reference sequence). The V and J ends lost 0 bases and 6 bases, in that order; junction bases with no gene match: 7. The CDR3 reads CASSLSPAGASNEQFF. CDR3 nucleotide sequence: TGTGCCAGCAGTTTATCCCCAGCGGGGGCCTCCAATGAGCAGTTCTTC.

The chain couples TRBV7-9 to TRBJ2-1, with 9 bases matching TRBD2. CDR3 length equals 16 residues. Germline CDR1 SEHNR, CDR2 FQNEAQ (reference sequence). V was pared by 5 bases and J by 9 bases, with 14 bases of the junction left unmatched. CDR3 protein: CASSHRSAGGGGEQFF. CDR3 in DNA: TGTGCCAGCAGCCATAGGTCGGCGGGAGGGGGTGGTGAGCAGTTCTTC. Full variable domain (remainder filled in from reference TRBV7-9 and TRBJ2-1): DTGVSQNPRHKITKRGQNVTFRCDPISEHNRLYWYRQTLGQGPEFLTYFQNEAQLEKSRLLSDRFSAERPKGSFSTLEIQRTEQGDSAMYLCASSHRSAGGGGEQFFGPGTRLTVL.

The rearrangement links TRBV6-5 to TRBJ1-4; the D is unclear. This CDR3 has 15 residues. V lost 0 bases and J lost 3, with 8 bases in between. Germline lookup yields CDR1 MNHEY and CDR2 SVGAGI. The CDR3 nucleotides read TGTGCCAGCAGTTACTCGAGGGTCTCTAATGAAAAACTGTTTTTT. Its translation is CASSYSRVSNEKLFF.

CDR3 bases: TGCGCCAGCAGCCATCTATCGACAGGGGGAGGGTCTGGGGCCAACGTCCTGACTTTC. Translating gives CASSHLSTGGGSGANVLTF. The V gene is TRBV4-1, the J gene TRBJ2-6; 9 bases are a match to TRBD1. This CDR3 is 19 amino acids long. Per germline, CDR1 MGHRA and CDR2 YSYEKL. Trimming took 3 bases from V and 1 from J; bases not matched to a gene: 10.

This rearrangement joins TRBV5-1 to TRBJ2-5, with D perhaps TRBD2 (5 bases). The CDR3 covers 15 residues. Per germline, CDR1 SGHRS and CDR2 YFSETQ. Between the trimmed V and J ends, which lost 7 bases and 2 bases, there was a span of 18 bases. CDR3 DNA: TGCGCCAGCGGGCTGGGAGCCCAGAAACAAGAGACCCAGTACTTC. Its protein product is CASGLGAQKQETQYF.

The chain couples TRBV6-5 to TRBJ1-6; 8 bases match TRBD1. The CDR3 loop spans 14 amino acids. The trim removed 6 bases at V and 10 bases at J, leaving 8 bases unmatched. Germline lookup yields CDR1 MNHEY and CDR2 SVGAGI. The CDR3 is CASRKDRVESPLHF. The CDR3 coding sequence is TGTGCCAGCAGGAAGGACAGGGTTGAGTCACCCCTCCACTTT.

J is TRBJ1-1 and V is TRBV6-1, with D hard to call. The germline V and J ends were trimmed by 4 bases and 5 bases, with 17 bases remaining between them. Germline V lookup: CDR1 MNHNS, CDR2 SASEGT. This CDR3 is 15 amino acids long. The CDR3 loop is CASSAGRSYGTEAFF. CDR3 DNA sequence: TGTGCCAGCAGTGCCGGGAGGTCCTATGGGACTGAAGCTTTCTTT.

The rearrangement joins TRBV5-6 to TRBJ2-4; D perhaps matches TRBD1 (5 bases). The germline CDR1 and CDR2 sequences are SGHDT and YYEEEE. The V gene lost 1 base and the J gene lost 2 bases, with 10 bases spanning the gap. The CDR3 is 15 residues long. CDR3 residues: CASSLPRDPKNIQYF. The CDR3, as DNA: TGTGCCAGCAGCTTGCCCAGGGATCCCAAAAACATTCAGTACTTC.

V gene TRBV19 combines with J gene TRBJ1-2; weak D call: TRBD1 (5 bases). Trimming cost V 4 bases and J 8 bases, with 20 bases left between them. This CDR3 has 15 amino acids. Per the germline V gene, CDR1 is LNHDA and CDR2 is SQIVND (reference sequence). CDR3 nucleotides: TGTGCCAGTAGTACCTCCGGGGCGGGGAGAGGAGGCTACACCTTC. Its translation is CASSTSGAGRGGYTF.

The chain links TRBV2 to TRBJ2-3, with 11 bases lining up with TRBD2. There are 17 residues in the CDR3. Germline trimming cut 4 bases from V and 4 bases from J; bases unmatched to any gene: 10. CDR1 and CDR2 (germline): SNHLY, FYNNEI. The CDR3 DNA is TGTGCCAGCAGTGGAGGGCTAGCGGGAGGTGAGGCAGATACGCAGTATTTT. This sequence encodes CASSGGLAGGEADTQYF.

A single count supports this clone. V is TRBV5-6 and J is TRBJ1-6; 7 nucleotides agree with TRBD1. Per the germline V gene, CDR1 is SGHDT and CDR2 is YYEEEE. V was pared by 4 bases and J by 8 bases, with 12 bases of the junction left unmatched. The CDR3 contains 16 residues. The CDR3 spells CASSPGGGGGYSPLHF. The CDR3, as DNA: TGTGCCAGCAGCCCAGGCGGAGGGGGCGGATATTCACCCCTCCACTTT.

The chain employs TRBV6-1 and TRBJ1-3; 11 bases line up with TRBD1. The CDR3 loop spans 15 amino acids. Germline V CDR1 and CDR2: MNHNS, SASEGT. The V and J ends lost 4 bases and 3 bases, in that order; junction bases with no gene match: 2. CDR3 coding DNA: TGTGCCAGCAGTGCGGACAGGGGGCATGGAAACACCATATATTTT. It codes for CASSADRGHGNTIYF.

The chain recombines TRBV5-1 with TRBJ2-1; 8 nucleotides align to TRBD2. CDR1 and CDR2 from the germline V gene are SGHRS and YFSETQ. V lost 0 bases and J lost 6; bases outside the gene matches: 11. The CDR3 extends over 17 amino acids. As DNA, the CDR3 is TGCGCCAGCAGCTTGGCCGGGGGTAGCGGGAAGGGCAATGAGCAGTTCTTC. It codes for CASSLAGGSGKGNEQFF.

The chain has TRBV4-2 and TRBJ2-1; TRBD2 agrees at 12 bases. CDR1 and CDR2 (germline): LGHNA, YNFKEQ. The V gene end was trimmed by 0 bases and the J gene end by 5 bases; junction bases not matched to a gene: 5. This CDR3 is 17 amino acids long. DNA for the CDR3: TGTGCCAGCAGCCAAGATGTGACTAGCGGGGGAAACAATGAGCAGTTCTTC. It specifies CASSQDVTSGGNNEQFF.

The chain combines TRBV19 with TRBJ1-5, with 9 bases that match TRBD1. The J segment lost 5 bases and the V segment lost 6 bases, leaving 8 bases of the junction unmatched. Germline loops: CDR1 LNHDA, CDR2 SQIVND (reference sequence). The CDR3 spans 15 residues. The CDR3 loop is CASSPGDRGYQPQHF. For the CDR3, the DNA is TGTGCCAGTAGCCCCGGCGACAGGGGGTATCAGCCCCAGCATTTT.

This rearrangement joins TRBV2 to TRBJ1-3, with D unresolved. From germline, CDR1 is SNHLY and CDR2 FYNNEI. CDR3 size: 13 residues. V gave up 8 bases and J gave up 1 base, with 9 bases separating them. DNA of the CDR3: TGTGCCAGCCAGCGGGATTCTGGAAACACCATATATTTT. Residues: CASQRDSGNTIYF.

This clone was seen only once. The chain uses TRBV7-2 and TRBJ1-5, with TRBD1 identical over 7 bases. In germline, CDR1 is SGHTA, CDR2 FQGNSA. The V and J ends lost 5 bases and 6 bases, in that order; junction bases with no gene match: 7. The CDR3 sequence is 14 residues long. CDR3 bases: TGTGCCAGCAGCGAAGACAGGGTCGTTCAGCCCCAGCATTTT. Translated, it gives CASSEDRVVQPQHF.

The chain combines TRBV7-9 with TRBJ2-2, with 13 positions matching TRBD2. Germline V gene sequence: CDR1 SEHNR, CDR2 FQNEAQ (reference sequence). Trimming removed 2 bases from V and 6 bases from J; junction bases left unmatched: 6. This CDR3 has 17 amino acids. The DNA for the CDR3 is TGTGCCAGCAGCTTATCCCCGGGACTAGCGGGGCCCGGGGAGCTGTTTTTT. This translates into CASSLSPGLAGPGELFF.

The CDR3 region has the DNA TGTGCCAGCAGCCTCGCGGGCGAGCAGTACTTC. Translated: CASSLAGEQYF. The chain is built from TRBV14 and TRBJ2-7; D may be TRBD2 (5 bases). V was trimmed by 4 bases and J by 6 bases, leaving 7 bases between them. CDR3 length equals 11 residues. CDR1 and CDR2 (germline): SGHDN, FVKESK. The full variable domain, its missing parts supplied by reference TRBV14 and TRBJ2-7, is EAGVTQFPSHSVIEKGQTVTLRCDPISGHDNLYWYRRVMGKEIKFLLHFVKESKQDESGMPNNRFLAERTGGTYSTLKVQPAELEDSGVYFCASSLAGEQYFGPGTRLTVT.

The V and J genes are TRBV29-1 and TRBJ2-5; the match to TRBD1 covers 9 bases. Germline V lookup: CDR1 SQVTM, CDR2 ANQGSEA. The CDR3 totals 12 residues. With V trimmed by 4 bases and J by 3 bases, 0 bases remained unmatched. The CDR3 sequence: CSVGTGEETQYF. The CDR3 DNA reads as TGCAGCGTTGGGACAGGGGAAGAGACCCAGTACTTC.